This TCR beta chain was retrieved from a study of blood T cell repertoires in COVID-19. Study-level background: PBMCs, B-cell-depleted T cells, or T cells were the source of the cDNA or gDNA that made up the material.

V was trimmed by 0 bases and J by 0 bases, leaving 11 bases between them. This CDR3 comprises 16 residues. Germline V gene sequence: CDR1 KGHSH, CDR2 LQKENI. This clone has only a few counts. The authors' processing: For nucleated cells, counts were estimated from reference gene primer amplification. Measured with immunoSEQ multiplex PCR; TCRdb has only the in-frame clones, and not every one. That table is the source of V, J and clone size, and D and trimming were worked out from the DNA. The sample has about 46,000 clones, around 88% seen once; the top ten hold over 1%. The sequence was collected from a man aged 55 to 70 with acute or convalescent COVID-19. The genes are TRBV18 and TRBJ2-5; no clear D gene. The sequencing input was peripheral blood. The DNA of the CDR3 is TGTGCCAGCTCACCACCGGCGGAGTTGTACCAAGAGACCCAGTACTTC. Residues: CASSPPAELYQETQYF.